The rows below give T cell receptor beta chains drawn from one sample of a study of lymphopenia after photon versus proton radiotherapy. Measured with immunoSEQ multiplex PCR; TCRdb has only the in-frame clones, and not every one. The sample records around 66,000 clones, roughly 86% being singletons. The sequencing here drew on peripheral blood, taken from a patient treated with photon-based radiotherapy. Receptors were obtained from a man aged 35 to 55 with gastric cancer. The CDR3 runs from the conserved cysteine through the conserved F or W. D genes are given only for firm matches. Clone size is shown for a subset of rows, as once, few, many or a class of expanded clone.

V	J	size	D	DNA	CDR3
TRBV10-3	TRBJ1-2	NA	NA	TGTGCCATTACCGGACTCCCGACGAGGGATGGCTACACCTTC	CAITGLPTRDGYTF
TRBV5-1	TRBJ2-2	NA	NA	TGCGCCAGCAGCTTGGTACTAACAAGGAACACCGGGGAGCTGTTTTTT	CASSLVLTRNTGELFF
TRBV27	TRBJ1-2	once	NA	TGTGCCAGCAGTTTACGGCCGAACTATGGCTACACCTTC	CASSLRPNYGYTF
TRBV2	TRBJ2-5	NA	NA	TGTGCCAGCAGTGCAGGACAGACAGAGACCCAGTACTTC	CASSAGQTETQYF
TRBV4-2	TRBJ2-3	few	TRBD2	TGTGCCAGCAGCCAAGATATAGGGCAGCGGGGGGGCATAAATACGCAGTATTTT	CASSQDIGQRGGINTQYF
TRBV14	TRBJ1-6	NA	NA	TGTGCCAGCAGCCAAGGGCTTAATAATTCACCCCTCCACTTT	CASSQGLNNSPLHF
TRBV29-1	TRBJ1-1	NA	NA	TGCAGCGCCGTGACGATGCTCAACACTGAAGCTTTCTTT	CSAVTMLNTEAFF
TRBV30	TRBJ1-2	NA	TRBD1	TGTGCCTGGTGCTGCGGGACACTCGGGGACAGCGGCTACACCTTC	CAWCCGTLGDSGYTF
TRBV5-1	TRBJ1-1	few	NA	TGCGCCAGCAGCCTAGACAGGCCCACTGAAGCTTTCTTT	CASSLDRPTEAFF
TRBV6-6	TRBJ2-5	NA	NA	TGTGCCAGCAGTTACCCGGGACTTACGGAGACCCAGTACTTC	CASSYPGLTETQYF
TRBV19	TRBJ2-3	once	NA	TGTGCCAGTGGGCCGGGGTCCGGCACAGATACGCAGTATTTT	CASGPGSGTDTQYF
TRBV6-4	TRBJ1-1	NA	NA	TGTGCCAGCCCGGGTAGTGGCAGTGAAGCTTTCTTT	CASPGSGSEAFF
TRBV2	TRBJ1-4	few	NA	TGTGCCAGCAGTGGGGTGGGCGGGAGTGAAAAACTGTTTTTT	CASSGVGGSEKLFF
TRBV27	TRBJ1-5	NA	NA	TGTGCCAGCAGCTTAGAGTGGAAGGGCAATCAGCCCCAGCATTTT	CASSLEWKGNQPQHF
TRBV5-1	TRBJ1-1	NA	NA	TGCGCCAGCAGCGGCGGACAGAACACTGAAGCTTTCTTT	CASSGGQNTEAFF
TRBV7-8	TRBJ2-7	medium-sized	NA	TGTGCCAGCAGCTTTCCTGGACTCAAAGCCTACGAGCAGTACTTC	CASSFPGLKAYEQYF
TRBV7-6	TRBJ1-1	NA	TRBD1	TGTGCCAGCAGCTCCGGACAGGGGAGAACTGAAGCTTTCTTT	CASSSGQGRTEAFF
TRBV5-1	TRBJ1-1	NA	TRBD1	TGCGCCAGCAGCTCCATACAGGGGGCGAACACTGAAGCTTTCTTT	CASSSIQGANTEAFF
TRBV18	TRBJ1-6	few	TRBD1	TGTGCCAGCTCACGGGGGACAGGTGGGGTGGATTCACCCCTCCACTTT	CASSRGTGGVDSPLHF
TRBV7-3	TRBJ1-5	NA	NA	TGTGCCAGCAGCTTAACAGGGGGAACGCCCCAGCATTTT	CASSLTGGTPQHF
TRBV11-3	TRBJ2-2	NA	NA	TGTGCCAGCAGCTCCCAGCGAACCGGGGAGCTGTTTTTT	CASSSQRTGELFF
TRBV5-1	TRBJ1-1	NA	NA	TGCGCCAGCAGCTTTGGGGGAACTGAAGCTTTCTTT	CASSFGGTEAFF
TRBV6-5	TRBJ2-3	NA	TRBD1	TGTGCCAGCAGCTCCCAGGGGGGCACAGATACGCAGTATTTT	CASSSQGGTDTQYF
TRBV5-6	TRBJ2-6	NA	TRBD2	TGTGCCAGCAGCTGGACTAGCGGGCCAGTCTCTGGGGCCAACGTCCTGACTTTC	CASSWTSGPVSGANVLTF
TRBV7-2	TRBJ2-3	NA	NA	TGTGCCAGCAGCTTAAGGTGGGGGGGCCAGGATACGCAGTATTTT	CASSLRWGGQDTQYF
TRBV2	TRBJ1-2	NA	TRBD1	TGTGCCAGCACCCAAGGGACAGTCGGCTACACCTTC	CASTQGTVGYTF
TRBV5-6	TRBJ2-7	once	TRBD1	TGTGCCAGCAGCCCCGGGACAGGGGACTACGAGCAGTACTTC	CASSPGTGDYEQYF
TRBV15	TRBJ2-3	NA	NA	TGTGCCACCAGAAGTCGTAACACATTAACAGATACGCAGTATTTT	CATRSRNTLTDTQYF
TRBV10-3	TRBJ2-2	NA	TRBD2	TGTGCCATCAGCCCGACTAGCGGCGGGACCGGGGAGCTGTTTTTT	CAISPTSGGTGELFF
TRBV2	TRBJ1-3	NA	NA	TGTGCCAGCCAATGGGGTGCCCCTGGAAACACCATATATTTT	CASQWGAPGNTIYF
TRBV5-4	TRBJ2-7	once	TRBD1	TGTGCCAGCAGCCCGGGACAGAAAATTCCCCCCTACGAGCAGTACTTC	CASSPGQKIPPYEQYF
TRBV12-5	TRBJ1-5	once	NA	TGTGCTAGTGGTTTGTCGCCGGGGGGCGGGATATTGGCCCAGCATTTT	CASGLSPGGGILAQHF
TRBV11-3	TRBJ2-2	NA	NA	TGTGCCAGCAGCTTGCGGGGCGGGGTTAACACCGGGGAGCTGTTTTTT	CASSLRGGVNTGELFF
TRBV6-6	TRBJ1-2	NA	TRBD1	TGTGCCAGCACAGGGGGTAACTATGGCTACACCTTC	CASTGGNYGYTF
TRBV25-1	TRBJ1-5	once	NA	TGTGCCAGCAGTGATCTCGGCAATCAGCCCCAGCATTTT	CASSDLGNQPQHF
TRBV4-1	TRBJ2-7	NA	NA	TGCGCCAGCAGCCAAGTTCTCGAGGGGATCGCCTACGAGCAGTACTTC	CASSQVLEGIAYEQYF
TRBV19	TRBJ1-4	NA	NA	TGTGCCAGTAGTCCCCGGGGCGAAGAAAAACTGTTTTTT	CASSPRGEEKLFF
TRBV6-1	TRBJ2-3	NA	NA	TGTGCCAGCGCGGGGCAGAGCACAGATACGCAGTATTTT	CASAGQSTDTQYF
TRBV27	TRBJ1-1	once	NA	TGTGCCAGCAGCCCAGCCGGGTACAAGGACACTGAAGCTTTCTTT	CASSPAGYKDTEAFF
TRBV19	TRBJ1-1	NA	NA	TGTGCCAGTAGTATAGGAGGCGGGAGGGAAGCTTTCTTT	CASSIGGGREAFF
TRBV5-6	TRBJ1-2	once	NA	TGTGCCAGCAGCTTGGGGATCAGGGGAGGGAGCTACACCTTC	CASSLGIRGGSYTF
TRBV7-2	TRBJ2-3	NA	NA	TGTGCCAGCAGCTTAGGAATCCATAATACAGATACGCAGTATTTT	CASSLGIHNTDTQYF
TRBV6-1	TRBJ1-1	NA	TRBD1	TGTGCCAGCAGCGCCACAGGGGTGTACACTGAAGCTTTCTTT	CASSATGVYTEAFF
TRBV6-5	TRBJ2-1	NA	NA	TGTGCCAGCAGTTCCCGCCCTTTTAATGAGCAGTTCTTC	CASSSRPFNEQFF
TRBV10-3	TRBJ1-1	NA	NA	TGTGCCATCAGTGGGGGGACGGGCACTGAAGCTTTCTTT	CAISGGTGTEAFF
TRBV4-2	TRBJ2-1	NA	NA	TGTGCCAGCAGCCAAACCCCCGCGGGGACCTACAATGAGCAGTTCTTC	CASSQTPAGTYNEQFF
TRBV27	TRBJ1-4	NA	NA	TGTGCCAGCAGTTTTAGGGGCGAAAAACTGTTTTTT	CASSFRGEKLFF
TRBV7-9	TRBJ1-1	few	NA	TGTGCCAGCAGCTTCGGGGGGAACACTGAAGCTTTCTTT	CASSFGGNTEAFF
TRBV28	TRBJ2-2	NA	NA	TGTGCCAGCAGTTCTACCGGGTTCACCGGGGAGCTGTTTTTT	CASSSTGFTGELFF
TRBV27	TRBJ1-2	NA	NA	TGTGCCAGCAGTAAGTCCGGCTATGGCTACACCTTC	CASSKSGYGYTF